The 26 T cell receptor beta chains presented below share a single source sample, sequenced in a study of blood T cells in healthy people across ages. Then a second PCR, running roughly 7 to 11 cycles, was carried out with a sample-barcoded 5' primer and a J-beta primer mix. TCRdb ran MiXCR on the 5' RACE reads and lists one entry per CDR3 protein. The data contain roughly 500,000 distinct CDR3 sequences, 25% to 30% of them seen just once; the ten biggest clones take up approximately 17%. The source material was blood. The receptors stem from a woman between 70 and 85 years old in good health.

This sequence joins TRBV5-5 and TRBJ1-5; D unclear. In germline, CDR1 is SGHKS, CDR2 YYEKEE (reference sequence). V lost 4 bases and J 4 bases, leaving 12 bases between the germline ends. CDR3 length: 14 residues. The CDR3 is CASSQNPRNQPQHF. The DNA for the CDR3 is TGTGCCAGCAGCCAAAATCCCAGAAATCAGCCCCAGCATTTT.

This clonotype was detected a few times. The V gene is TRBV13, the J gene TRBJ2-4, with D possibly TRBD2 on 6 matching bases. The V gene's germline CDR1 is PRHDT and CDR2 FYEKMQ (reference sequence). Trimming took off 4 bases at V and 5 bases at J, with 12 bases between the two ends. The CDR3 totals 14 residues. CDR3 nucleotides: TGTGCCAGCAGCTCCCGACTAGGCCAAAACATTCAGTACTTC. It is translated as CASSSRLGQNIQYF.

This clonotype was seen more than once but under ten times. The chain uses TRBV7-9 and TRBJ2-3, with TRBD2 matching 9 bases. Germline V gene data show CDR1 as SEHNR and CDR2 as FQNEAQ (reference sequence). This CDR3 is 16 amino acids long. J was trimmed by 1 base and V by 2 bases; bases with no gene match: 4. The CDR3 region is CASSLLSSGGTDTQYF. The DNA of the CDR3 is TGTGCCAGCAGCTTACTGTCTAGCGGGGGCACAGATACGCAGTATTTT.

Concerning this clonotype: An end of the junction does not agree with germline; a read error may underlie this. The chain carries TRBV10-3 and TRBJ1-5; D uncertain. CDR1 is ENHRY, CDR2 SYGVKD, per germline. The CDR3 loop spans 12 amino acids. This CDR3 is CAIKFLHQPQHF. The CDR3 DNA is TGTGCCATAAAATTCTTACATCAACCCCAGCATTTT.

The chain has TRBV28 and TRBJ2-5; tentative D call: TRBD1 (5 bases). The J call is uncertain, as TRBJ2-7 better fits the DNA end. The CDR3 is 13 residues long. Germline loops: CDR1 MDHEN, CDR2 SYDVKM. CDR3 loop: CASRRRQSHEQYF. CDR3 sequence (DNA): TGTGCCAGCAGACGCCGACAGAGCCACGAGCAGTACTTC.

This clonotype was observed a handful of times. The J gene is TRBJ2-6, the V gene TRBV30; D gene uncertain. The V gene's germline CDR1 is GTSNPN and CDR2 SVGIG (reference sequence). V was trimmed by 0 bases and J by 3 bases, leaving 9 bases between them. This CDR3 is built from 15 residues. For the CDR3, the DNA is TGTGCCTGGAGTGTTAGGGATGTTGGGGCCAACGTCCTGACTTTC. It codes for CAWSVRDVGANVLTF.

In this sample, this clonotype turned up many times. V and J are TRBV7-2 and TRBJ2-7, with 7 bases identical to TRBD1. Unmatched junction bases numbered 4, after V lost 2 bases and J lost 0 bases. The CDR3 is made up of 15 amino acids. The germline CDR1 and CDR2 sequences are SGHTA and FQGNSA. Here the CDR3 reads CASSLSGGTSYEQYF. Here the CDR3 DNA reads TGTGCCAGCAGCTTATCAGGGGGTACCTCCTACGAGCAGTACTTC. Full variable domain (rest looked up from reference TRBV7-2 and TRBJ2-7): GAGVSQSPSNKVTEKGKDVELRCDPISGHTALYWYRQSLGQGLEFLIYFQGNSAPDKSGLPSDRFSAERTGGSVSTLTIQRTQQEDSAVYLCASSLSGGTSYEQYFGPGTRLTVT.

The sample holds a few counts of this clonotype. The chain joins TRBV20-1 to TRBJ2-1; D is unclear. The CDR3 sequence is 14 residues long. The germline V gene has CDR1 DFQATT and CDR2 SNEGSKA (reference sequence). V shed 1 base and J shed 3 bases, with 10 bases lying between them. CDR3 sequence: CSARGTADYNEQFF. The CDR3, as DNA: TGCAGTGCTAGAGGGACGGCGGACTACAATGAGCAGTTCTTC.

As regards this clonotype: It may be a read error: a sequence one base away is much more abundant. No conserved phenylalanine or tryptophan ends this CDR3, so it is likely a read error. The chain combines TRBV7-9 with TRBJ2-5; maybe TRBD1 (6 bases). Germline V gives CDR1 SEHNR, CDR2 FQNEAQ (reference sequence). CDR3 length: 13 amino acids. V lost 7 bases, J lost 4 bases, and 13 bases lay in between. The CDR3 protein is CASTRGQIETQYL. DNA for the CDR3: TGTGCCAGCACCAGAGGACAGATAGAGACCCAGTACTTA.

The rearrangement links TRBV28 to TRBJ2-5, with no clear D. Germline V lookup: CDR1 MDHEN, CDR2 SYDVKM. The CDR3 length is 12 residues. V shed 4 bases and J shed 5 bases, with 8 bases lying between them. The DNA for the CDR3 is TGTGCCAGCAGTTCCGGACGGGAGACCCAGTACTTC. Protein product: CASSSGRETQYF.

This clonotype was seen more than once but under ten times. The CDR3 DNA is TGTGCCAGCAGAATAACATCGAGCTCCTACGAGCAGTACTTC. It yields the protein CASRITSSSYEQYF. The chain is built from TRBV6-5 and TRBJ2-5, with no clear D. TRBJ2-7 explains the end of the DNA better; the J call may be wrong. The CDR3 is 14 amino acids. Germline V lookup: CDR1 MNHEY, CDR2 SVGAGI.

The chain couples TRBV7-2 to TRBJ2-3, with 9 bases that match TRBD1. The V segment lost 3 bases and the J segment 5 bases; nucleotides outside the gene matches: 6. The length of the CDR3 is 15 residues. The germline gives CDR1 SGHTA, CDR2 FQGNSA. This CDR3 is CASSLGQGLLDTQYF. The CDR3 DNA sequence: TGTGCCAGCAGCTTGGGACAGGGCCTCCTAGATACGCAGTATTTT.

This clonotype was counted only a few times. The chain links TRBV2 to TRBJ1-5, with 9 nucleotides matching TRBD1. In germline, CDR1 is SNHLY, CDR2 FYNNEI. The CDR3 covers 14 residues. Unmatched junction bases numbered 7, after V lost 6 bases and J lost 7 bases. CDR3 sequence (DNA): TGTGCCAGCAGGCCCGGGACAGGGCACCAGCCCCAGCATTTT. Protein: CASRPGTGHQPQHF.

This chain uses TRBV18 with TRBJ2-5, with TRBD1 matching 10 bases. The CDR3 runs to 16 residues. V shed 4 bases, J shed 4 bases, and the junction held 9 bases outside the gene matches. The germline V gene has CDR1 KGHSH and CDR2 LQKENI. CDR3 nucleotides: TGTGCCAGCTCACTCGCGACAGGGGGCTTGGGAGAGACCCAGTACTTC. The encoded protein is CASSLATGGLGETQYF.

This clonotype was counted between two and nine times. The chain combines TRBV12-3 or TRBV12-4 with TRBJ1-3; D remains unclear. The CDR3 is 14 amino acids. V was clipped by 3 bases and J by 0 bases, with 6 bases between them. Written as DNA, the CDR3 is TGTGCCAGCAGTTTGTGGAGCTCTGGAAACACCATATATTTT. It translates to CASSLWSSGNTIYF.

This chain connects TRBV2 to TRBJ2-3; D not resolved. This CDR3 contains 14 residues. V lost 2 bases, J lost 4 bases, and 10 bases lay in between. CDR1 SNHLY and CDR2 FYNNEI come from the germline V gene. CDR3 in amino acids: CASSELLRADTQYF. Written as DNA, the CDR3 is TGTGCCAGCAGTGAATTACTGAGAGCAGATACGCAGTATTTT.

There are a few counts of this clonotype. This chain connects TRBV20-1 to TRBJ1-2, with no clear D. Germline V gene sequence: CDR1 DFQATT, CDR2 SNEGSKA (reference sequence). The CDR3 has 15 residues. V was clipped by 3 bases and J by 4 bases, with 18 bases between them. The CDR3 loop is CSASRGAARGYGYTF. In DNA, the CDR3 is TGCAGTGCTAGTAGAGGTGCAGCACGGGGCTATGGCTACACCTTC.

Here the CDR3 DNA reads TGTGCCAGCACTCGGACAGGACAGGTCTACAATGAGCAGTTCTTC. Its protein is CASTRTGQVYNEQFF. This chain links TRBV6-5 with TRBJ2-7; 7 bases fit TRBD1. With the DNA end fitting TRBJ2-1 better, the J assignment may be wrong. Germline V lookup: CDR1 MNHEY, CDR2 SVGAGI. The CDR3 is made up of 15 amino acids.

V and J are TRBV7-9 and TRBJ1-1; TRBD1 matches 8 bases. Germline CDR1 and CDR2: SEHNR and FQNEAQ (reference sequence). The J segment lost 2 bases and the V segment lost 5 bases, leaving 7 bases of the junction unmatched. CDR3 length: 15 amino acids. CDR3 bases: TGTGCCAGCAGCAACGACAGGGGAGGAAACACTGAAGCTTTCTTT. Translation: CASSNDRGGNTEAFF.

The CDR3 loop is CASRRQGALGPEAFF. As DNA, the CDR3 is TGTGCCAGCAGGCGTCAGGGGGCCCTGGGCCCTGAAGCTTTCTTT. The chain links TRBV7-2 to TRBJ1-1, with 8 bases identical to TRBD1. Looked up from germline, CDR1 is SGHTA and CDR2 is FQGNSA. The junction had 12 bases not matched to a gene; V was cut back by 6 bases and J by 6 bases. CDR3 length: 15 residues.

This clonotype showed up just a few times. V gene TRBV12-3 or TRBV12-4 combines with J gene TRBJ1-1; no clear D. The CDR3 sequence is 11 residues long. With 6 bases removed from V and 6 bases from J, the gap between germline ends came to 8 bases. CDR3 sequence: CASRLTAEAFF. In nucleotides, the CDR3 is TGTGCCAGCAGACTAACGGCTGAAGCTTTCTTT.

As to this clonotype: One end of the junction does not line up with germline, which may come from a read error. This chain connects TRBV7-9 to TRBJ1-2, with D perhaps matching TRBD1 (5 bases). This CDR3 region has 15 residues. Germline lookup yields CDR1 SEHNR and CDR2 FQNEAQ (reference sequence). This CDR3 is CASSLSGGTSYGYAF. In DNA form, the CDR3 reads TGTGCCAGCAGTTTATCCGGGGGAACCTCCTATGGCTACGCCTTC.

V gene TRBV9 combines with J gene TRBJ1-2; no reliable D call. Trimming pared 0 bases from V and 8 bases from J, leaving 17 bases between. Germline loops: CDR1 SGDLS, CDR2 YYNGEE. The CDR3 is 15 residues long. The CDR3 loop is CASSVDLDPLWGYTF. CDR3 DNA: TGTGCCAGCAGCGTAGACCTGGACCCCCTTTGGGGCTACACCTTC.

The rearrangement uses TRBV5-8 and TRBJ2-2; 13 nucleotides agree with TRBD2. The CDR3 extends over 17 amino acids. The germline CDR1 and CDR2 sequences are SGHTS and YDEGEE. After removal of 2 bases from V and 6 bases from J, the junction contained 7 bases not matched to a gene. CDR3 bases: TGTGCCAGCAGCTTTACCGGGACTAGCGGGGTAGCCGGGGAGCTGTTTTTT. As protein: CASSFTGTSGVAGELFF.

CDR3 sequence (DNA): TGTGCCAGCAGCGTAGTCGGACAGAGAAACAATGAGCAGTTCTTC. Protein product: CASSVVGQRNNEQFF. The rearrangement uses TRBV9 and TRBJ2-1, with a possible D match to TRBD1 (6 bases). CDR1 and CDR2 from the germline V gene are SGDLS and YYNGEE. V dropped 0 bases and J dropped 5 bases, with 12 bases sitting between them. CDR3 length: 15 amino acids.

There are many counts of this clonotype. The chain is built from TRBV5-1 and TRBJ2-7; TRBD2 is a possible D gene (6 bases). CDR1 is SGHRS and CDR2 is YFSETQ in the germline V gene. Trimming removed 7 bases from V and 6 bases from J, with 17 bases in between. This CDR3 region has 13 residues. DNA of the CDR3: TGCGCCAGCCGACTGGGCGGGGAAGGCGAGCAGTACTTC. Translated, it gives CASRLGGEGEQYF.